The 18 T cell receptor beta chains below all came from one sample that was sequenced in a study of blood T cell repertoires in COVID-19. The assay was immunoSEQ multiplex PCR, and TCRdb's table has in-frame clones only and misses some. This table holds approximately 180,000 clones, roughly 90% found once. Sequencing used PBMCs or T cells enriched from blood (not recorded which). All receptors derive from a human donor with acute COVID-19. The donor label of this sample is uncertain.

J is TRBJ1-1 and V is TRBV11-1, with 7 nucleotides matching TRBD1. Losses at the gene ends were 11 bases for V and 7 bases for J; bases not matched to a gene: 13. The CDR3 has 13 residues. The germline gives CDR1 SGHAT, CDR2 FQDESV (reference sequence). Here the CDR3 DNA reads TGTGCCGGTGAGGACAGGCGGAGCGGTGAAGCTTTCTTT. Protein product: CAGEDRRSGEAFF.

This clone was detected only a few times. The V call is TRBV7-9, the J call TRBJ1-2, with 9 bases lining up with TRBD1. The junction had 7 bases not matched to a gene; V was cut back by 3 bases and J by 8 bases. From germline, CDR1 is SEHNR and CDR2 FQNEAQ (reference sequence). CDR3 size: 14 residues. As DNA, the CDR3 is TGTGCCAGCAGCTTCGACAGGGGGGCTGGCGGCTACACCTTC. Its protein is CASSFDRGAGGYTF.

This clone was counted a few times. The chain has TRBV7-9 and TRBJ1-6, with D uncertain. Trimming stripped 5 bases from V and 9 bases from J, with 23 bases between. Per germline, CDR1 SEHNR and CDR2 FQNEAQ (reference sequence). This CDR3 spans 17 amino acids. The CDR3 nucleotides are TGTGCCAGCAGCGATTCCCGGGTGGCAGTCGGAGGTTCACCCCTCCACTTT. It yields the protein CASSDSRVAVGGSPLHF.

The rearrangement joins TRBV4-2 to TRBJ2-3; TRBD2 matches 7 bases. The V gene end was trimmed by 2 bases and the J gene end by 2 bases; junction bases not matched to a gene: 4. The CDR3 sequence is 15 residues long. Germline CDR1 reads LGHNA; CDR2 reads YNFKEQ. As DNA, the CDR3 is TGTGCCAGCAGCCAAAGGAGCGGGAACACAGATACGCAGTATTTT. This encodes CASSQRSGNTDTQYF.

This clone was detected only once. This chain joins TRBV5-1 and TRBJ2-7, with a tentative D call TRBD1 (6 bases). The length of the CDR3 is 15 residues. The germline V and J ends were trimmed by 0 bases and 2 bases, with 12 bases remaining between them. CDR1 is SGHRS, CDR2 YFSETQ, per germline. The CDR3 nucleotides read TGCGCCAGCAGCTTGGCCTTGGGGGCCACCTACGAGCAGTACTTC. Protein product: CASSLALGATYEQYF.

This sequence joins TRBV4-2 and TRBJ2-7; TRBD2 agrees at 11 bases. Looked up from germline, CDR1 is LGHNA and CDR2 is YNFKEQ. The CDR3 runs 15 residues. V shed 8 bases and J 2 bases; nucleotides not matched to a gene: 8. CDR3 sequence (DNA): TGTGCCAGCCTGTTAGCGGGGGGGTCTACCTACGAGCAGTACTTC. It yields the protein CASLLAGGSTYEQYF.

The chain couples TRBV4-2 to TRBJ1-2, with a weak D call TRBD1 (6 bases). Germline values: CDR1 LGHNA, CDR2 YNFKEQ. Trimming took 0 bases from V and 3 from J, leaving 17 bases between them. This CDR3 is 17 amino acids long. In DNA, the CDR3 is TGTGCCAGCAGCCAAGATCGGGCTGGGGGCCCACACTATGGCTACACCTTC. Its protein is CASSQDRAGGPHYGYTF.

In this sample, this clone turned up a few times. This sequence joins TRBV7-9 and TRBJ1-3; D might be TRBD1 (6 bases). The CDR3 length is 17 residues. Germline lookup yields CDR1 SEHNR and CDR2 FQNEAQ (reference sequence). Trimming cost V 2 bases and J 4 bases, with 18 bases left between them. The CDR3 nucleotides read TGTGCCAGCAGCTTAAAGGTCCCCGGGGGGCGAGGAAACACCATATATTTT. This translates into CASSLKVPGGRGNTIYF.

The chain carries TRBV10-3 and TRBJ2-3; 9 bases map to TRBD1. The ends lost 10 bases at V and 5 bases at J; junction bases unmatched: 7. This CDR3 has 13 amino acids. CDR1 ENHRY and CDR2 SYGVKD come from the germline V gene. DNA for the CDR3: TGTGCCACCGAACAGGGGGCTAAAGATACGCAGTATTTT. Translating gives CATEQGAKDTQYF.

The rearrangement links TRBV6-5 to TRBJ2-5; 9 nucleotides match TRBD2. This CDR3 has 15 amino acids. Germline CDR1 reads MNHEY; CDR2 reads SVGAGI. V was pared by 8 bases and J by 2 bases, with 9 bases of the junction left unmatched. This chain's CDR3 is CASPIQRGEQETQYF. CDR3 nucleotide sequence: TGTGCCAGCCCCATTCAGCGGGGGGAGCAAGAGACCCAGTACTTC.

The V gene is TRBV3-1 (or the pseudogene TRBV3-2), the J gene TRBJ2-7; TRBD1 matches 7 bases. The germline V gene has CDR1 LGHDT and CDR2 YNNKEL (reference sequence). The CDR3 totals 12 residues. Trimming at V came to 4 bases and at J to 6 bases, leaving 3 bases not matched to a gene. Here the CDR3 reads CASSRRDSEQYF. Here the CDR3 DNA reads TGTGCCAGCAGCCGCCGGGACAGCGAGCAGTACTTC.

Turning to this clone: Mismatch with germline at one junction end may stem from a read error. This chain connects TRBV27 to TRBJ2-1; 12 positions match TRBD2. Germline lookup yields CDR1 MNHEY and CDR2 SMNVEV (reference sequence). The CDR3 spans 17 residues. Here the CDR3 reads CASSVSSGGAAYNEQFF. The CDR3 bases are TGTGCCAGCAGTGTATCTAGCGGGGGGGCCGCCTACAATGAGCAGTTCTTC.

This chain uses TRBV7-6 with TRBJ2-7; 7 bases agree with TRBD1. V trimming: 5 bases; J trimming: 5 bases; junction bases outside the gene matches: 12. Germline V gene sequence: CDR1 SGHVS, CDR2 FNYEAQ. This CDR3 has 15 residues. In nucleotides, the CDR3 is TGTGCCAGCAGCAAAGGATTGGGACAGATCCACGAGCAGTACTTC. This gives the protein CASSKGLGQIHEQYF.

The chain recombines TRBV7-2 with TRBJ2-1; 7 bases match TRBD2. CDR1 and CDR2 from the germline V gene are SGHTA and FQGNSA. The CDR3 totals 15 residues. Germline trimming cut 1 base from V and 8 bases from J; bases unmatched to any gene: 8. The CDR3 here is CASSLEGLGFDEQFF. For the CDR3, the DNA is TGTGCCAGCAGCTTAGAAGGACTAGGTTTCGATGAGCAGTTCTTC. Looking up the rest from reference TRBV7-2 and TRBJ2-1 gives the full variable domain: GAGVSQSPSNKVTEKGKDVELRCDPISGHTALYWYRQSLGQGLEFLIYFQGNSAPDKSGLPSDRFSAERTGGSVSTLTIQRTQQEDSAVYLCASSLEGLGFDEQFFGPGTRLTVL.

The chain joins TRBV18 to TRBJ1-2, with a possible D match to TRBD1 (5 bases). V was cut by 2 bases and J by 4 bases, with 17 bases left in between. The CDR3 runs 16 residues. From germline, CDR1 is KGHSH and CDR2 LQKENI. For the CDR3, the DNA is TGTGCCAGCTCACCAGGACAACATAATCACCGCTATGGCTACACCTTC. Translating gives CASSPGQHNHRYGYTF.

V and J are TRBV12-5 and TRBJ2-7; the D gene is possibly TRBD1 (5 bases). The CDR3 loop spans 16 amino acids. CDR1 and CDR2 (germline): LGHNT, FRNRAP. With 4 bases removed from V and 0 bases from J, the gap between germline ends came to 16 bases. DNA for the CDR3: TGTGCTAGTGGTTCTCCAGGACACCAAAACTCCTACGAGCAGTACTTC. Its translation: CASGSPGHQNSYEQYF.

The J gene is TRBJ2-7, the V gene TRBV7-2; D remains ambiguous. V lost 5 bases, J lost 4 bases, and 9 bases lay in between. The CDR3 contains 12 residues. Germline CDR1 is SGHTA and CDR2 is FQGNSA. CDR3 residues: CASSTSFYEQYF. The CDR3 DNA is TGTGCCAGCAGCACTTCATTTTACGAGCAGTACTTC.

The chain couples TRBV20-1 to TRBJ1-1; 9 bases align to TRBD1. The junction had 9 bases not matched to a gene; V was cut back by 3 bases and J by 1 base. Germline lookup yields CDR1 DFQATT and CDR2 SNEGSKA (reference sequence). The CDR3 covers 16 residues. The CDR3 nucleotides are TGCAGTGCTAGTGAAACAGGGGGCAGGGGGAACACTGAAGCTTTCTTT. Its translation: CSASETGGRGNTEAFF.